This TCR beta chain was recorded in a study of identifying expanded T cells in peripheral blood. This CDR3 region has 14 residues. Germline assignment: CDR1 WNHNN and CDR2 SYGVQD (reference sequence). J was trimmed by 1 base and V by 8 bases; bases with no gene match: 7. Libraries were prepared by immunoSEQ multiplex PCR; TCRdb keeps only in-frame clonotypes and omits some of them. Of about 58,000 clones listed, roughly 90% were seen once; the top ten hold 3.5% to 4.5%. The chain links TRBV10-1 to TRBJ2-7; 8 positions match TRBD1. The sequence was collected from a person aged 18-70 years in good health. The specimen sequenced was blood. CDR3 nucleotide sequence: TGCGCCAGCGAAGGACAGGGTTTATCCTACGAGCAGTACTTC. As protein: CASEGQGLSYEQYF.